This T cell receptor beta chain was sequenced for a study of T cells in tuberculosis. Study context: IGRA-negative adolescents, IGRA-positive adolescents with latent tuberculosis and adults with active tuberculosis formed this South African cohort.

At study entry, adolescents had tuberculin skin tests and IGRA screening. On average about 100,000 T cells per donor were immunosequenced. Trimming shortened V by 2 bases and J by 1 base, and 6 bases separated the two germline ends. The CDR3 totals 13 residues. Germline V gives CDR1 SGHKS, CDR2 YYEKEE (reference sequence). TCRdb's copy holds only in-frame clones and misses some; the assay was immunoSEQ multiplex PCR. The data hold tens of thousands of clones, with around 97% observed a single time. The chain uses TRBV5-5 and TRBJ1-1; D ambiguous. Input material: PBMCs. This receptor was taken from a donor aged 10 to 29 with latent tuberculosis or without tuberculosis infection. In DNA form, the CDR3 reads TGTGCCAGCAGCTTTGCAGGGAACACTGAAGCTTTCTTT. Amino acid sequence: CASSFAGNTEAFF.